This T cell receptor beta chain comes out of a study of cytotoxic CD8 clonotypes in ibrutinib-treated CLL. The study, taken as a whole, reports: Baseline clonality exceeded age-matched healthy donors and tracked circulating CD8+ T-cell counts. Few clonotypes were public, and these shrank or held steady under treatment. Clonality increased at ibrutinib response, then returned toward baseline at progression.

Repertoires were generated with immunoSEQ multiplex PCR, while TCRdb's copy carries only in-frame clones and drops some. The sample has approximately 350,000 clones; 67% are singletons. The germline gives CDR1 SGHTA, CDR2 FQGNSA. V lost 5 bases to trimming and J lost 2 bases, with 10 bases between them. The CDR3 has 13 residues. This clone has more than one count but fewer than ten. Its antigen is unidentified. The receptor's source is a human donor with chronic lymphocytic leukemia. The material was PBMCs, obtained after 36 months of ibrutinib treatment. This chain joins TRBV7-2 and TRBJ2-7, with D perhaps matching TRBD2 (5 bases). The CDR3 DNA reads TGTGCCAGCAGCAAGTCCGGGACCTACGAGCAGTACTTC. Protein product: CASSKSGTYEQYF.